Shown below are 3 T cell receptor beta chains from a single sample sequenced in a study of shared clonotypes between healthy human individuals. TCRdb's table, derived via immunoSEQ multiplex PCR, lists solely in-frame clones and lacks some. The sample yields a few hundred thousand clones, about 74% seen once. The sample consisted of memory CD4+ T cells sorted from blood. Noted subset: CD45RA-negative fraction. Receptor source: a man aged 25 to 40 in good health.

In DNA form, the CDR3 reads TGTGCCAGTTTTGACCCGGGGCCTAGCTCCTACGAGCAGTACTTC. Translating gives CASFDPGPSSYEQYF. The genes are TRBV19 and TRBJ2-7, with D perhaps TRBD1 or TRBD2 (5 bases each). The germline V and J ends were trimmed by 8 bases and 0 bases, with 17 bases remaining between them. In germline, CDR1 is LNHDA, CDR2 SQIVND (reference sequence). The length of the CDR3 is 15 residues.

At least ten counts were recorded for this clone. The chain carries TRBV5-5 and TRBJ2-1, with 13 bases aligning to TRBD2. There are 19 residues in the CDR3. Germline V lookup: CDR1 SGHKS, CDR2 YYEKEE (reference sequence). V shed 0 bases, J shed 7 bases, and the junction held 13 bases outside the gene matches. The CDR3 sequence is CASSLVGLAGVSYGNEQFF. The CDR3 DNA reads as TGTGCCAGCAGCTTGGTCGGACTAGCGGGAGTTTCCTATGGGAATGAGCAGTTCTTC.

The chain is built from TRBV9 and TRBJ2-1; 8 bases align to TRBD1. Germline V gene data show CDR1 as SGDLS and CDR2 as YYNGEE. CDR3 size: 15 residues. V dropped 5 bases and J dropped 3; count of bases not matched to a gene: 7. The CDR3 nucleotides read TGTGCCAGCAGTGAGACAGGGGACGGCTACAATGAGCAGTTCTTC. It is translated as CASSETGDGYNEQFF.